Each of the 13 T cell receptor beta chains below was sequenced from the same sample in a study of T cells in narcolepsy. Method: immunoSEQ multiplex PCR; TCRdb's copy keeps in-frame clones and lacks some. The table shows 25,000 to 35,000 clones, with 79% occurring only once. Input material: CD45RA- memory CD4+ T cells from PBMCs. The source is a human donor with narcolepsy.

The sample holds one count of this clone. This chain connects TRBV6-5 to TRBJ2-3; no firm D call. The V end was cut by 7 bases, the J end by 5 bases, with 7 bases between. CDR1 and CDR2 from the germline V gene are MNHEY and SVGAGI. The CDR3 sequence is 11 residues long. The CDR3 loop reads CASILGDTQYF. CDR3 sequence (DNA): TGTGCCAGCATCCTTGGAGATACGCAGTATTTT.

The chain is built from TRBV11-2 and TRBJ2-1; D is perhaps TRBD1 (6 bases). The CDR3 runs 14 residues. Trimming left V 6 bases short and J 5 bases short, with 14 bases between. The germline V gene encodes CDR1 SGHAT and CDR2 FQNNGV. CDR3 in amino acids: CASRGTGFNNEQFF. In DNA form, the CDR3 reads TGTGCCAGCAGGGGTACAGGGTTCAACAATGAGCAGTTCTTC.

With regard to this clone: The junction differs from germline at one of its ends, possibly a read error. This sequence joins TRBV7-7 and TRBJ2-5; 9 bases agree with TRBD1. The J call may be faulty, since TRBJ2-7 better matches the DNA end. This CDR3 contains 13 residues. Germline V CDR1 and CDR2: SSHAT, FNYEAQ (reference sequence). The DNA for the CDR3 is TGTGCTAGCAGCTACGGGACAGGGAGCGAGCAGTACTTC. Translation: CASSYGTGSEQYF.

The chain uses TRBV9 and TRBJ2-2; the D call may be TRBD1 or TRBD2 (5 bases each). Per the germline V gene, CDR1 is SGDLS and CDR2 is YYNGEE. Trimming left V 2 bases short and J 4 bases short, with 12 bases between. This CDR3 is 15 amino acids long. In DNA form, the CDR3 reads TGTGCCAGCAGCGTTGGGGGATTTGTCACCGGGGAGCTGTTTTTT. As protein: CASSVGGFVTGELFF. The variable domain in full, completed from reference TRBV9 and TRBJ2-2, reads DSGVTQTPKHLITATGQRVTLRCSPRSGDLSVYWYQQSLDQGLQFLIQYYNGEERAKGNILERFSAQQFPDLHSELNLSSLELGDSALYFCASSVGGFVTGELFFGEGSRLTVL.

V and J are TRBV6-1 and TRBJ2-7; the D call may be TRBD1 or TRBD2 (6 bases each). Trimming removed 7 bases from V and 2 bases from J, with 18 bases in between. Germline lookup yields CDR1 MNHNS and CDR2 SASEGT. CDR3 length equals 15 residues. The CDR3, as DNA: TGTGCCAGCATGGTAGGGGGGATGACAACCTACGAGCAGTACTTC. This encodes CASMVGGMTTYEQYF.

This chain uses TRBV5-1 with TRBJ2-4; 8 nucleotides agree with TRBD2. CDR1 and CDR2 (germline): SGHRS, YFSETQ. The J segment lost 7 bases and the V segment lost 0 bases, leaving 3 bases of the junction unmatched. This CDR3 contains 14 residues. Written as DNA, the CDR3 is TGCGCCAGCAGCTTGGCGAGCGGGAGTAACATTCAGTACTTC. As protein: CASSLASGSNIQYF.

This rearrangement joins TRBV30 to TRBJ2-3, with D possibly being TRBD1 (5 bases). Trimming shortened V by 2 bases and J by 3 bases, and 12 bases separated the two germline ends. Germline-derived CDR1 and CDR2 are GTSNPN and SVGIG (reference sequence). This CDR3 region has 14 residues. The DNA of the CDR3 is TGTGCCTGGAGTAGGGCAGGGATAACAGATACGCAGTATTTT. This translates into CAWSRAGITDTQYF. The whole variable domain, filled in from reference TRBV30 and TRBJ2-3, reads SQTIHQWPATLVQPVGSPLSLECTVEGTSNPNLYWYRQAAGRGLQLLFYSVGIGQISSEVPQNLSASRPQDRQFILSSKKLLLSDSGFYLCAWSRAGITDTQYFGPGTRLTVL.

This chain uses TRBV7-2 with TRBJ1-4; 7 nucleotides agree with TRBD1. This CDR3 contains 16 residues. Germline-derived CDR1 and CDR2 are SGHTA and FQGNSA. V was pared by 5 bases and J by 7 bases, with 13 bases of the junction left unmatched. DNA for the CDR3: TGTGCCAGCAGCCGGGGACAGCCTAACCGGGGTGAAAAACTGTTTTTT. It translates to CASSRGQPNRGEKLFF.

V and J are TRBV25-1 and TRBJ2-1, with TRBD1 identical over 7 bases. The CDR3 extends over 13 amino acids. V was pared by 10 bases and J by 6 bases, with 9 bases of the junction left unmatched. Germline-derived CDR1 and CDR2 are MGHDK and SYGVNS. DNA for the CDR3: TGTGCCACCCTCTCAGACAGGGCCAATGAGCAGTTCTTC. It specifies CATLSDRANEQFF.

This sequence joins TRBV5-1 and TRBJ1-1; TRBD1 aligns across 7 bases. The V segment lost 0 bases and the J segment 0 bases; nucleotides outside the gene matches: 5. Looked up from germline, CDR1 is SGHRS and CDR2 is YFSETQ. There are 16 residues in the CDR3. Here the CDR3 DNA reads TGCGCCAGCAGCTTGGCCGGGACAGCTCTGAACACTGAAGCTTTCTTT. Translated: CASSLAGTALNTEAFF.

The gene calls are TRBV11-2 and TRBJ2-2; no clear D. The V end lost 7 bases, the J end lost 1 base, and 13 bases lay between the germline ends. The CDR3 is made up of 15 amino acids. In germline, CDR1 is SGHAT, CDR2 FQNNGV. The CDR3 nucleotides read TGTGCCAGCACCTACTCCTGGGGGAACACCGGGGAGCTGTTTTTT. It specifies CASTYSWGNTGELFF.

The J gene is TRBJ2-7, the V gene TRBV7-2; perhaps D is TRBD1 or TRBD2 (8 bases each). Trimming removed 4 bases at V and 1 base at J, with 20 bases between. This CDR3 comprises 17 residues. Germline assignment: CDR1 SGHTA and CDR2 FQGNSA. This chain's CDR3 is CASSSGGGGPRSYEQYF. The CDR3 DNA reads as TGTGCCAGCAGCTCAGGGGGCGGGGGGCCAAGGTCCTACGAGCAGTACTTC.

This rearrangement joins TRBV5-1 to TRBJ2-7; the D gene is possibly TRBD2 (5 bases). The length of the CDR3 is 15 residues. V lost 0 bases and J lost 2, with 12 bases in between. The germline CDR1 and CDR2 sequences are SGHRS and YFSETQ. CDR3 in amino acids: CASSLAAGGPYEQYF. The CDR3 DNA is TGCGCCAGCAGCTTGGCGGCAGGAGGCCCCTACGAGCAGTACTTC. The full variable domain, in which reference TRBV5-1 and TRBJ2-7 provide the parts outside the CDR3, is KAGVTQTPRYLIKTRGQQVTLSCSPISGHRSVSWYQQTPGQGLQFLFEYFSETQRNKGNFPGRFSGRQFSNSRSEMNVSTLELGDSALYLCASSLAAGGPYEQYFGPGTRLTVT.